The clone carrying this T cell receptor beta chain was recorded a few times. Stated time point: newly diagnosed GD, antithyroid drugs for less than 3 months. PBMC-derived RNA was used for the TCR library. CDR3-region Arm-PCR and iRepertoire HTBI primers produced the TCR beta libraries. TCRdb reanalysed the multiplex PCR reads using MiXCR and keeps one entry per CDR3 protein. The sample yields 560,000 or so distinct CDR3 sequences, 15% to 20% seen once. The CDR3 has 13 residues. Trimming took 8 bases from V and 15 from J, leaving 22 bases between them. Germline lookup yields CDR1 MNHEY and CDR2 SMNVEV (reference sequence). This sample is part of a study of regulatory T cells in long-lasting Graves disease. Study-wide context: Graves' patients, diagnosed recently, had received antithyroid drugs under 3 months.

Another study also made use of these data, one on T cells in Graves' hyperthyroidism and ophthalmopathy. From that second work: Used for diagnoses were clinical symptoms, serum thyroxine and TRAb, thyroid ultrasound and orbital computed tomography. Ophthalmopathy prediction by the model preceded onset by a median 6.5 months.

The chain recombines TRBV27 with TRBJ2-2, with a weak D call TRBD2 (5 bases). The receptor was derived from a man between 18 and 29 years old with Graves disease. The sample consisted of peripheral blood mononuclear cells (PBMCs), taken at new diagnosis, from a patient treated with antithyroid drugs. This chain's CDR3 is CASVPLSPGKVFF. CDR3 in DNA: TGTGCCAGCGTCCCTTTATCCCCGGGGAAAGTGTTTTTT.